The rows below give T cell receptor beta chains drawn from one sample of a study of blood T cell repertoires in COVID-19. Data came from immunoSEQ multiplex PCR; TCRdb stores just in-frame clones and leaves some out. The sample shows around 300,000 clones, roughly 90% of them seen only once. The sequenced sample consisted of peripheral blood. These receptors were obtained from a young woman with COVID-19, enrolled during active disease. Both conserved end residues are part of each CDR3. Fields, in order: V gene, J gene, D gene, clone size, CDR3 DNA, CDR3 protein. D genes are given only for firm matches. Clone size appears in some rows only: once, few, many, or a class for an expanded clone.

TRBV10-3,TRBJ1-2,.,.,TGTGCCATCAGTGTGGGGCGTGAACCTAACTATGGCTACACCTTC,CAISVGREPNYGYTF
TRBV30,TRBJ1-1,.,.,TGTGCCTGGAACGGAGGACCAGCGAACACTGAAGCTTTCTTT,CAWNGGPANTEAFF
TRBV6-1,TRBJ1-5,TRBD1,.,TGTGCCAGCAGCGAAACGGGACAGGTCAGCAATCAGCCCCAGCATTTT,CASSETGQVSNQPQHF
TRBV29-1,TRBJ2-3,TRBD1,.,TGCAGCGTTGCATCGGGACAGACAACAGATACGCAGTATTTT,CSVASGQTTDTQYF
TRBV29-1,TRBJ1-2,.,.,TGCAGCGTTCGCGACAGTGGGGATGGCTACACCTTC,CSVRDSGDGYTF
TRBV29-1,TRBJ1-2,TRBD1,.,TGCAGCGTTGAGCGTTCAGGGGGGAGCTATGGCTACACCTTC,CSVERSGGSYGYTF
TRBV11-2,TRBJ2-7,.,.,TGTGCCAGCAGCTTAGACAGGGTGTCCTCCTACGAGCAGTACTTC,CASSLDRVSSYEQYF
TRBV20-1,TRBJ1-1,.,once,TGCAGTGCTAGTCACCCACAGAGAACTGAAGCTTTCTTT,CSASHPQRTEAFF
TRBV2,TRBJ2-7,TRBD1,.,TGTGCCAGCAGCCTCAAGCCGGGACAGCGAACCTACGAGCAGTACTTC,CASSLKPGQRTYEQYF
TRBV5-5,TRBJ1-5,TRBD1,.,TGTGCCAGCAGCTTGTCGGGACAGGGCTATCAGCCCCAGCATTTT,CASSLSGQGYQPQHF
TRBV6-4,TRBJ2-7,TRBD2,.,TGTGCCAGCAGTGACGGTAAAACTAGCGGGGTTTACTCCTACGAGCAGTACTTC,CASSDGKTSGVYSYEQYF
TRBV29-1,TRBJ2-7,TRBD2,.,TGCAGCGTTGAAGAGGTAGCGACTAGCGGGGCATATTACGAGCAGTACTTC,CSVEEVATSGAYYEQYF
TRBV28,TRBJ2-2,TRBD1,.,TGTGCCAGCAGTTTAGCGGGACAGGGCTTTAGCGGGGAGCTGTTTTTT,CASSLAGQGFSGELFF
TRBV2,TRBJ2-3,.,few,TGTGCCAGCAGCCTAGACGTGGGCACAGATACGCAGTATTTT,CASSLDVGTDTQYF
TRBV10-3,TRBJ2-7,.,.,TGTGCCATCAGTGAGTCGCAGGGGACCCACGGAAAGTACGAGCAGTACTTC,CAISESQGTHGKYEQYF
TRBV11-2,TRBJ1-2,TRBD1,few,TGTGCCAGCAGCTTAAGGGACAGGGCGACCTATGGCTACACCTTC,CASSLRDRATYGYTF
TRBV10-2,TRBJ1-1,TRBD1,.,TGCGCCAGCAGAGCGGGACAGGGGTTAAGCGGCACTAAAGCTTTCTTT,CASRAGQGLSGTKAFF
TRBV6-5,TRBJ1-5,TRBD1,once,TGTGCCAGCAGACGCGGCGACAGGGGGCATGAGCCCCAGCATTTT,CASRRGDRGHEPQHF
TRBV11-3,TRBJ2-2,.,.,TGTGCCAGCAGCTTAGGAGGTGGCCCTCTGAGGGAGCTGTTTTTT,CASSLGGGPLRELFF
TRBV7-9,TRBJ1-1,.,.,TGTGCCAGCAGCTTTACTACAGAAGCTTTCTTT,CASSFTTEAFF